Listed below are T cell receptor beta chains from one sample, sequenced in a study of identical twins. In TCRdb, the 5' RACE reads were re-called with MiXCR into one record per CDR3 protein. The repertoire has under 1 million distinct CDR3 sequences, around 12% of them found once; the top ten carry about 1.6%. These same data were also listed under a study on yellow fever vaccine responses in identical twins.

The specimen was PBMCs. The origin of the receptors is a young woman in good health. Each CDR3 is given with its conserved first and last residue. The D gene is left open where the match is weak.

V gene,CDR3 length,D gene,J gene,CDR3 protein
TRBV12-3/TRBV12-4,15,.,TRBJ2-7,CASRIGDTSSYEQYF
TRBV3-1,16,TRBD1,TRBJ1-5,CASSPAGTGRSQPQHF
TRBV2,13,.,TRBJ2-1,CASFGTLYNEQFF
TRBV6-1,14,.,TRBJ2-1,CASRKGAGWNEQFF
TRBV6-1,14,.,TRBJ2-2,CASRARAYTGELFF
TRBV20-1,18,TRBD2,TRBJ2-2,CSARPTSGGPRATGELFF
TRBV7-2,15,.,TRBJ1-5,CASSPDSRGAQPQHF
TRBV20-1,16,TRBD2,TRBJ2-5,CSARGTSGSSGETQYF
TRBV27,15,TRBD2,TRBJ2-3,CASQTRREKADTQYF
TRBV25-1,18,TRBD1,TRBJ2-6,CASSVSRTGGTGANVLTF
TRBV12-3/TRBV12-4,16,.,TRBJ2-5,CASSSSGGTWGETQYF
TRBV6-1,15,TRBD2,TRBJ2-1,CASSDLLAGRNEQFF
TRBV5-1,16,TRBD2,TRBJ2-1,CASSLGLAGAGVEQFF
TRBV6-5,14,.,TRBJ1-3,CASRPPGSRNTIYF
TRBV20-1,14,.,TRBJ2-1,CSARGPALYNEQFF
TRBV12-3/TRBV12-4,15,TRBD2,TRBJ2-7,CASSLSGTTLYEQYF
TRBV15,15,TRBD1,TRBJ2-7,CATSRLRDSSYEQYF
TRBV4-1,15,TRBD2,TRBJ2-5,CASSQVTGGKETQYF
TRBV29-1,11,.,TRBJ2-4,CSFGGENIQYF
TRBV12-3/TRBV12-4,13,.,TRBJ2-1,CASSPGTYGWQFF
TRBV20-1,13,TRBD1,TRBJ2-4,CSARLAGGGIQYF
TRBV5-1,15,.,TRBJ1-2,CASSLGARSDYGYTF
TRBV14,13,.,TRBJ1-1,CASSQLVNTEAFF
TRBV4-2,14,.,TRBJ1-1,CASSQAGRDAEAFF
TRBV11-2,14,.,TRBJ2-4,CASSLTVIGDIQYF
TRBV7-9,14,.,TRBJ1-1,CASSLARVYTEAFF
TRBV3-1,13,.,TRBJ2-1,CASSRGGSNEQFF
TRBV29-1,13,.,TRBJ2-2,CSVVWPVTGELFF
TRBV7-9,15,.,TRBJ2-1,CASSLDPQGPNEQFF
TRBV4-1,16,.,TRBJ2-5,CASSQEFQGGQETQYF
TRBV5-1,14,TRBD2,TRBJ2-1,CASSFLAGEAEQFF
TRBV4-1,15,TRBD2,TRBJ2-3,CASSQASGVTDTQYF
TRBV7-9,16,TRBD2,TRBJ2-1,CASSLTSGRWGNEQFF
TRBV12-3/TRBV12-4,14,.,TRBJ2-7,CASSLPDMTYEQYF
TRBV7-6,14,.,TRBJ2-1,CASSFHRAPNEQFF
TRBV12-3/TRBV12-4,15,TRBD1,TRBJ1-1,CASSLVRTGLIEAFF
TRBV28,12,.,TRBJ2-4,CASSNQGNIQYF
TRBV14,15,.,TRBJ2-5,CASSQGSTGTETQYF
TRBV27,16,.,TRBJ2-1,CASSGIGLAINNEQFF
TRBV28,14,.,TRBJ2-5,CASSFFMRSETQYF
TRBV12-3/TRBV12-4,16,TRBD1,TRBJ1-5,CASSLRRGQVNQPQHF
TRBV29-1,12,.,TRBJ2-5,CSGYRYQETQYF
TRBV5-4,15,.,TRBJ2-5,CASSSVSRGQETQYF
TRBV7-9,13,.,TRBJ2-7,CASSSTRRDAEYF
TRBV27,14,TRBD1,TRBJ2-3,CASRNQGAKDTQYF
TRBV12-3/TRBV12-4,13,.,TRBJ1-5,CASSPQTAQPQHF
TRBV7-9,14,.,TRBJ2-7,CASSHRDSGDEQYF